The 17 T cell receptor beta chains given below trace back to one sample, sequenced in a study of cytomegalovirus exposure and HLA in healthy donors. The PCR used 60 Vbeta and 13 Jbeta primers. The table came from immunoSEQ multiplex PCR; TCRdb's copy has only in-frame clones and leaves some out. In the table there are approximately 110,000 clones, around 67% of which are singletons. Sequenced material: PBMCs. These receptors were collected from a man between 60 and 75 years old in good health and CMV-seropositive.

The CDR3 sequence: CASSFGKDRAQPQHF. For the CDR3, the DNA is TGTGCCAGCAGCTTTGGGAAAGACAGGGCTCAGCCCCAGCATTTT. The chain employs TRBV7-9 and TRBJ1-5; 7 positions match TRBD1. The V and J ends lost 3 bases and 6 bases, in that order; junction bases with no gene match: 8. Germline assignment: CDR1 SEHNR and CDR2 FQNEAQ (reference sequence). This CDR3 comprises 15 residues.

The rearrangement joins TRBV28 to TRBJ1-1, with D possibly being TRBD1 (6 bases). This CDR3 is built from 12 residues. V dropped 8 bases and J dropped 11 bases, with 18 bases sitting between them. Germline values: CDR1 MDHEN, CDR2 SYDVKM. The CDR3: CASGQYRVGAFF. The CDR3 DNA is TGTGCCAGCGGACAATACAGGGTGGGTGCTTTCTTT.

The V call is TRBV28, the J call TRBJ1-4; no firm D call. Germline V gene lookup returns CDR1 MDHEN and CDR2 SYDVKM. V was clipped by 6 bases and J by 4 bases, with 12 bases between them. The CDR3 covers 14 residues. The CDR3 DNA is TGTGCCAGCAGATTTGAGGGTTATAATGAAAAACTGTTTTTT. It codes for CASRFEGYNEKLFF. The full variable domain, completed using reference TRBV28 and TRBJ1-4, is DVKVTQSSRYLVKRTGEKVFLECVQDMDHENMFWYRQDPGLGLRLIYFSYDVKMKEKGDIPEGYSVSREKKERFSLILESASTNQTSMYLCASRFEGYNEKLFFGSGTQLSVL.

The chain couples TRBV5-1 to TRBJ2-1; weak D call: TRBD1 (6 bases). The germline gives CDR1 SGHRS, CDR2 YFSETQ. The CDR3 totals 15 residues. Trimming took off 4 bases at V and 10 bases at J, with 21 bases between the two ends. This chain's CDR3 is CASSVGQSHEREQFF. The CDR3 coding sequence is TGCGCCAGCAGCGTCGGACAGTCCCATGAACGGGAGCAGTTCTTC.

This clone has just a few counts. An end of the junction does not agree with germline; a read error may underlie this. J is TRBJ1-4 and V is TRBV7-9; no reliable D call. Germline V lookup: CDR1 SEHNR, CDR2 FQNEAQ (reference sequence). This CDR3 has 17 amino acids. The CDR3 here is CSSSPRPGQSGSEKLFF. The CDR3 DNA follows: TGTTCCAGCAGCCCTAGACCGGGCCAATCGGGGAGTGAAAAACTGTTTTTT.

The V call is TRBV28, the J call TRBJ2-7; possibly TRBD1 for D (5 bases). Trimming cost V 6 bases and J 3 bases, with 15 bases left between them. Per germline, CDR1 MDHEN and CDR2 SYDVKM. CDR3 length: 14 residues. The CDR3, as DNA: TGTGCCAGCAGCTTCCTCGACAGACTCTACGAGCAGTACTTC. This encodes CASSFLDRLYEQYF.

The rearrangement joins TRBV2 to TRBJ2-7; the match to TRBD2 covers 9 bases. This CDR3 contains 14 residues. Germline V CDR1 and CDR2: SNHLY, FYNNEI. The ends lost 6 bases at V and 1 base at J; junction bases unmatched: 4. This CDR3 is CASRERGESYEQYF. Here the CDR3 DNA reads TGTGCCAGCAGGGAGCGGGGGGAATCCTACGAGCAGTACTTC.

V gene TRBV29-1 combines with J gene TRBJ1-1, with D perhaps matching TRBD1 (5 bases). Deletions cut 3 bases from V and 5 bases from J, with 13 bases between. The CDR3 runs to 13 residues. Germline lookup yields CDR1 SQVTM and CDR2 ANQGSEA. CDR3 residues: CSVEAGTGTEAFF. The CDR3 DNA is TGCAGCGTTGAGGCCGGGACTGGGACTGAAGCTTTCTTT.

The chain uses TRBV5-1 and TRBJ1-3, with D possibly matching TRBD1 (6 bases). The CDR3 loop spans 15 amino acids. V lost 4 bases, J lost 1 base, and 12 bases lay in between. Looked up from germline, CDR1 is SGHRS and CDR2 is YFSETQ. DNA of the CDR3: TGCGCCAGCAGCGATATACAGGGTTCTGGAAACACCATATATTTT. This encodes CASSDIQGSGNTIYF. Complete variable domain (other parts from reference TRBV5-1 and TRBJ1-3): KAGVTQTPRYLIKTRGQQVTLSCSPISGHRSVSWYQQTPGQGLQFLFEYFSETQRNKGNFPGRFSGRQFSNSRSEMNVSTLELGDSALYLCASSDIQGSGNTIYFGEGSWLTVV.

The sample holds one count of this clone. The J gene is TRBJ2-2, the V gene TRBV11-2; possible D gene TRBD1, 5 bases. Germline CDR1 SGHAT, CDR2 FQNNGV. The CDR3 totals 14 residues. Trimming cost V 4 bases and J 6 bases, with 12 bases left between them. The CDR3 loop reads CASSSPRGSGELFF. CDR3 DNA sequence: TGTGCCAGCAGCTCCCCTAGGGGATCCGGGGAGCTGTTTTTT.

This clone was recorded at least ten times. The V gene is TRBV2, the J gene TRBJ1-5, with TRBD1 matching 9 bases. Germline CDR1 is SNHLY and CDR2 is FYNNEI. V lost 6 bases and J lost 9; bases outside the gene matches: 12. The CDR3 contains 15 residues. The DNA of the CDR3 is TGTGCCAGCAGGTGGGACAGGGATAATATTTGGCCCCAGCATTTT. This encodes CASRWDRDNIWPQHF.

This clone has more than one count but fewer than ten. V and J are TRBV5-1 and TRBJ2-3, with D possibly being TRBD1 (5 bases). Trimming left V 4 bases short and J 2 bases short, with 14 bases between. The CDR3 is 15 residues long. CDR1 and CDR2 (germline): SGHRS, YFSETQ. CDR3 bases: TGCGCCAGCAGCCTCGCCGACAGCTCCACAGATACGCAGTATTTT. Its protein product is CASSLADSSTDTQYF. The full variable domain, completed using reference TRBV5-1 and TRBJ2-3, is KAGVTQTPRYLIKTRGQQVTLSCSPISGHRSVSWYQQTPGQGLQFLFEYFSETQRNKGNFPGRFSGRQFSNSRSEMNVSTLELGDSALYLCASSLADSSTDTQYFGPGTRLTVL.

The CDR3, as DNA: TGCAGCTGGACGGCGGGGGGCAAGGGAGCTTTCTTT. Encoded protein: CSWTAGGKGAFF. V and J are TRBV29-1 and TRBJ1-1; the D gene is possibly TRBD1 (6 bases). Germline-derived CDR1 and CDR2 are SQVTM and ANQGSEA. Trimming pared 8 bases from V and 10 bases from J, leaving 20 bases between. CDR3 length: 12 amino acids.

By its share, this clone is medium-sized. V usage is TRBV7-6 and J usage is TRBJ2-5, with D uncertain. The CDR3 runs 11 residues. V was pared by 7 bases and J by 6 bases, with 9 bases between. CDR1 SGHVS and CDR2 FNYEAQ come from the germline V gene. The CDR3 DNA reads as TGTGCCAGCACGAGTTCAAAGACCCAGTACTTC. Translation: CASTSSKTQYF.

The chain has TRBV5-6 and TRBJ1-1; weak D call: TRBD1 (5 bases). Germline V lookup: CDR1 SGHDT, CDR2 YYEEEE. Trimming took 5 bases from V and 3 from J, leaving 20 bases between them. The CDR3 length is 16 residues. The CDR3 region has the DNA TGTGCCAGCAGTTACGACAGAACCGTCATGGACACTGAAGCTTTCTTT. Encoded protein: CASSYDRTVMDTEAFF.

The chain has TRBV21-1 and TRBJ1-3; the D call TRBD1 from the table was never checked on the DNA. TRBV21-1 has pseudogene status. The CDR3 totals 15 residues. CDR3 DNA sequence: TGTGCCAGCAGCAAAGTACAGGGGCCTCCTATGGCCATATATTTT. It translates to CASSKVQGPPMAIYF.

The chain couples TRBV6-5 to TRBJ1-2, with D hard to call. CDR1 MNHEY and CDR2 SVGAGI come from the germline V gene. CDR3 length: 13 residues. Trimming removed 5 bases at V and 4 bases at J, with 11 bases between. The CDR3: CASSGLNFYGYTF. The CDR3 DNA sequence: TGTGCCAGCAGTGGCCTTAATTTCTATGGCTACACCTTC.